This TCR beta chain comes out of a study of vaccination effects on CD4 cells after COVID-19. Across the study: Participants got two doses of BNT162b2 or mRNA-1273 vaccine. Each well held 1.5 million to 2 million PBMC cultured with around 10 ug/ml peptides and roughly 9 IU/ml IL-2.

After less than 11 days in culture, the CD4+ T cells were isolated. A half-medium replacement with IL-2 medium was carried out on days 3 and 7. About this clone: Its antigen is currently unknown.

Study-wide results and caveats: Late post-vaccination samples showed marked contraction of infection- and vaccine-induced clones.

TCRdb's copy holds only in-frame clones and misses some; the assay was immunoSEQ multiplex PCR. The data hold roughly 29,000 clones, with 65% observed a single time. The sequences come from CD4+ T cells from PBMCs cultured without peptide, collected before COVID-19 vaccination. The receptor comes from a human donor who received a COVID-19 vaccine.

The CDR3 coding sequence is TGTGCCAGCTCACCAAGGGGGGCCGGGGTTGGCACTGAAGCTTTCTTT. It specifies CASSPRGAGVGTEAFF. The chain recombines TRBV18 with TRBJ1-1; TRBD1 is a possible D gene (6 bases). The CDR3 extends over 16 amino acids. The germline V gene has CDR1 KGHSH and CDR2 LQKENI. V lost 2 bases to trimming and J lost 4 bases, with 17 bases between them.